Listed here are 13 T cell receptor beta chains from one sample, sequenced in a study of T cell changes during pregnancy in multiple sclerosis. The table came from immunoSEQ multiplex PCR; TCRdb's copy has only in-frame clones and leaves some out. The sample shows some 38,000 clones, more than 75% of them seen only once. The sequences come from CD4+ T cells from peripheral blood mononuclear cells, collected in the second trimester of pregnancy. These receptors all come from a female donor in good health, enrolled as a control in a pregnancy study.

V and J are TRBV15 and TRBJ1-2, with D tentatively TRBD1 (6 bases). The CDR3 extends over 14 amino acids. V gave up 1 base and J gave up 2 bases, with 8 bases separating them. From germline, CDR1 is LNHNV and CDR2 YYDKDF (reference sequence). For the CDR3, the DNA is TGTGCCACCAGCAGAGGACAGGCGAACTATGGCTACACCTTC. As protein: CATSRGQANYGYTF.

The chain is built from TRBV7-8 and TRBJ1-1; D uncertain. The CDR3 runs to 15 residues. Germline assignment: CDR1 SGHVS and CDR2 FQNEAQ. V was shortened by 1 base and J by 5 bases, with 14 bases between the two germline ends. CDR3 sequence: CASSLVLGGRTEAFF. Written as DNA, the CDR3 is TGTGCCAGCAGCTTAGTATTGGGAGGGCGAACTGAAGCTTTCTTT.

CDR3 DNA: TGTGCCTCTTTGGACAGGGGCTCTGGAAACACCATATATTTT. Protein product: CASLDRGSGNTIYF. V and J are TRBV30 and TRBJ1-3; 9 nucleotides align to TRBD1. The CDR3 is 14 amino acids. CDR1 and CDR2 (germline): GTSNPN, SVGIG (reference sequence). Trimming at V came to 7 bases and at J to 0 bases, leaving 4 bases not matched to a gene.

V and J are TRBV2 and TRBJ1-5; 8 bases are a match to TRBD1. This CDR3 region has 15 residues. The V gene's germline CDR1 is SNHLY and CDR2 FYNNEI. After removal of 6 bases from V and 6 bases from J, the junction contained 10 bases not matched to a gene. DNA for the CDR3: TGTGCCAGCAGCCCTGGACAGGGACGGGGTCAGCCCCAGCATTTT. It yields the protein CASSPGQGRGQPQHF.

This rearrangement joins TRBV10-1 to TRBJ2-7; TRBD2 aligns across 10 bases. V lost 8 bases, J lost 1 base, and 11 bases stayed unmatched. This CDR3 is built from 16 residues. CDR1 and CDR2 (germline): WNHNN, SYGVQD (reference sequence). CDR3 DNA: TGCGCCAGCTACGCCCGTAGCGGGGGGAATTCCTACGAGCAGTACTTC. It yields the protein CASYARSGGNSYEQYF.

This clone has only one observation. The genes are TRBV5-5 and TRBJ2-5, with 10 bases aligning to TRBD2. The V and J ends lost 0 bases and 9 bases, in that order; junction bases with no gene match: 5. Germline V gene data show CDR1 as SGHKS and CDR2 as YYEKEE (reference sequence). This CDR3 contains 14 residues. CDR3 sequence reads: CASSLVGTSEAQYF. The DNA for the CDR3 is TGTGCCAGCAGCTTGGTCGGGACTAGCGAGGCCCAGTACTTC.

The CDR3 bases are TGTGCCAGCAGCGTACTCGCGGAGGTCGCGGGGGAAAAACTGTTTTTT. Amino acids: CASSVLAEVAGEKLFF. This chain links TRBV9 with TRBJ1-4; D remains unclear. The ends were cut back, 1 base at V and 8 bases at J, with 18 bases in the middle. This CDR3 has 16 amino acids. Germline loops: CDR1 SGDLS, CDR2 YYNGEE.

V is TRBV7-9 and J is TRBJ1-1; no firm D call. Germline V gives CDR1 SEHNR, CDR2 FQNEAQ (reference sequence). This CDR3 has 12 residues. V was trimmed by 7 bases and J by 3 bases, leaving 9 bases between them. Written as DNA, the CDR3 is TGTGCCAGCACCCCCCGCGACACTGAAGCTTTCTTT. The encoded protein is CASTPRDTEAFF.

The chain employs TRBV6-4 and TRBJ2-1; a possible D gene is TRBD1 (6 bases). The CDR3 sequence is 14 residues long. V was shortened by 5 bases and J by 4 bases, with 12 bases between the two germline ends. Germline V gene sequence: CDR1 MRHNA, CDR2 SNTAGT. The CDR3 loop reads CASSLTGAYNEQFF. CDR3 DNA: TGTGCCAGCAGTTTGACAGGAGCTTACAATGAGCAGTTCTTC.

The CDR3: CASSPRTGSRIEAFF. Here the CDR3 DNA reads TGCGCCAGCAGCCCAAGGACAGGGTCCCGGATTGAAGCTTTCTTT. This sequence joins TRBV5-1 and TRBJ1-1; the match to TRBD1 covers 8 bases. CDR1 and CDR2 from the germline V gene are SGHRS and YFSETQ. The CDR3 has 15 residues. V shed 4 bases, J shed 7 bases, and the junction held 12 bases outside the gene matches.

This sequence joins TRBV18 and TRBJ1-5; TRBD1 is a possible D gene (5 bases). CDR3 size: 14 residues. From germline, CDR1 is KGHSH and CDR2 LQKENI. V gave up 3 bases and J gave up 0 bases, with 6 bases separating them. This chain's CDR3 is CASSPDNSNQPQHF. CDR3 nucleotide sequence: TGTGCCAGCTCACCGGACAATAGCAATCAGCCCCAGCATTTT.

The CDR3 loop reads CASSQEGASTDTQYF. The DNA of the CDR3 is TGTGCCAGCAGCCAGGAGGGGGCCAGCACAGATACGCAGTATTTT. This sequence joins TRBV4-2 and TRBJ2-3; perhaps TRBD1 as D (7 bases). The germline V gene has CDR1 LGHNA and CDR2 YNFKEQ. V shed 3 bases and J shed 0 bases, with 10 bases lying between them. The CDR3 is made up of 15 amino acids.

The V and J genes are TRBV2 and TRBJ2-3, with D perhaps TRBD2 (5 bases). Deletions cut 8 bases from V and 1 base from J, with 13 bases between. The CDR3 has 14 amino acids. CDR1 is SNHLY, CDR2 FYNNEI, per germline. Here the CDR3 DNA reads TGTGCCAGCCGCCGACTGGAGGGCACAGATACGCAGTATTTT. Translation: CASRRLEGTDTQYF.